The 31 T cell receptor beta chains below all came from one sample that was sequenced in a study of CD8+ T cells in alopecia areata. Following extraction, RNA underwent reverse transcription to cDNA, which served as the sequencing template. TCRdb's table, derived via immunoSEQ multiplex PCR, lists solely in-frame clones and lacks some. Here the sample spans roughly 200,000 clones, roughly 50% being singletons. The material sequenced was CD8+ T cells sorted from blood. These receptors originate from a human donor in good health.

The chain is built from TRBV30 and TRBJ2-1, with 8 positions matching TRBD2. The germline V gene has CDR1 GTSNPN and CDR2 SVGIG (reference sequence). The CDR3 totals 14 residues. The ends lost 6 bases at V and 5 bases at J; junction bases unmatched: 9. For the CDR3, the DNA is TGTGCCTGCGGGCGGGGGGCCATCGACAATGAGCAGTTCTTC. It codes for CACGRGAIDNEQFF.

This clone has only a few counts. The chain uses TRBV29-1 and TRBJ1-2, with unresolved D. Trimming pared 4 bases from V and 4 bases from J, leaving 13 bases between. Looked up from germline, CDR1 is SQVTM and CDR2 is ANQGSEA. The CDR3 length is 13 residues. The CDR3 here is CSVVLRESYGYTF. Here the CDR3 DNA reads TGCAGCGTTGTCCTTCGGGAGTCCTATGGCTACACCTTC.

This clone occurred a few times. The J gene is TRBJ2-1, the V gene TRBV2; no reliable D call. V was clipped by 2 bases and J by 7 bases, with 6 bases between them. Germline CDR1 is SNHLY and CDR2 is FYNNEI. The CDR3 spans 12 residues. The chain's CDR3 is CASSEWVNEQFF. The CDR3 coding sequence is TGTGCCAGCAGTGAATGGGTGAATGAGCAGTTCTTC.

Many counts were recorded for this clone. The V call is TRBV14, the J call TRBJ2-1; 7 bases agree with TRBD1. Trimming cost V 2 bases and J 4 bases; bases outside gene matches: 14. This CDR3 spans 18 amino acids. Germline CDR1 is SGHDN and CDR2 is FVKESK. The CDR3 spells CASSQLPGTGAVYNEQFF. In DNA form, the CDR3 reads TGTGCCAGCAGCCAACTTCCGGGAACAGGGGCCGTATACAATGAGCAGTTCTTC.

This chain connects TRBV27 to TRBJ2-7; no clear D gene. The length of the CDR3 is 10 residues. V dropped 8 bases and J dropped 6 bases, with 8 bases sitting between them. Germline assignment: CDR1 MNHEY and CDR2 SMNVEV (reference sequence). This CDR3 is CASGGLEQYF. The CDR3 nucleotides read TGTGCCAGCGGTGGCCTCGAGCAGTACTTC.

This clone showed up just a few times. The chain couples TRBV11-2 to TRBJ2-1; TRBD2 aligns across 12 bases. The CDR3 contains 15 residues. The V gene end was trimmed by 4 bases and the J gene end by 4 bases; junction bases not matched to a gene: 2. Germline CDR1 reads SGHAT; CDR2 reads FQNNGV. CDR3 nucleotide sequence: TGTGCCAGCAGCTATACTAGCGGGGGGTACAATGAGCAGTTCTTC. Its protein is CASSYTSGGYNEQFF. Together with reference TRBV11-2 and TRBJ2-1, the CDR3 gives the full variable domain: EAGVAQSPRYKIIEKRQSVAFWCNPISGHATLYWYQQILGQGPKLLIQFQNNGVVDDSQLPKDRFSAERLKGVDSTLKIQPAKLEDSAVYLCASSYTSGGYNEQFFGPGTRLTVL.

The V and J genes are TRBV2 and TRBJ2-1, with 12 bases that match TRBD2. CDR1 is SNHLY and CDR2 is FYNNEI in the germline V gene. The CDR3 is made up of 17 amino acids. Unmatched junction bases numbered 9, after V lost 5 bases and J lost 4 bases. CDR3 DNA: TGTGCCAGCAGTTCTTTTACTAGCGGGGGGACGTACAATGAGCAGTTCTTC. This codes for CASSSFTSGGTYNEQFF.

The chain has TRBV29-1 and TRBJ2-2, with 7 bases that match TRBD1. The CDR3 is made up of 14 amino acids. V lost 0 bases to trimming and J lost 4 bases; unmatched junction nucleotides: 2. Germline V gives CDR1 SQVTM, CDR2 ANQGSEA. The CDR3 bases are TGCAGCGTTGAAGAGAGGACAGGCACCGGGGAGCTGTTTTTT. Translation: CSVEERTGTGELFF.

The CDR3 spells CASSIVHMRTQHF. The CDR3 coding sequence is TGTGCCAGTAGTATAGTCCACATGCGGACCCAGCATTTT. The chain combines TRBV19 with TRBJ1-5; D remains unclear. The CDR3 runs 13 residues. Germline assignment: CDR1 LNHDA and CDR2 SQIVND (reference sequence). V was shortened by 1 base and J by 11 bases, with 12 bases between the two germline ends.

V and J are TRBV5-1 and TRBJ2-1; D may be TRBD1 or TRBD2 (6 bases each). Trimming took 1 base from V and 2 from J, leaving 16 bases between them. The CDR3 is 17 amino acids. Germline CDR1 is SGHRS and CDR2 is YFSETQ. The CDR3 reads CASSLFYRGLTYNEQFF. In DNA, the CDR3 is TGCGCCAGCAGCTTGTTCTATCGGGGGCTAACCTACAATGAGCAGTTCTTC.

The rearrangement links TRBV7-3 to TRBJ1-1, with D maybe TRBD1 (6 bases). Trimming cost V 5 bases and J 1 base, with 14 bases left between them. The CDR3 length is 15 residues. The germline V gene has CDR1 SGHTA and CDR2 FQGTGA. CDR3 loop: CASSLTGRGNTEAFF. CDR3 nucleotides: TGTGCCAGCAGCCTCACAGGGCGGGGGAACACTGAAGCTTTCTTT. The full variable domain, its missing parts supplied by reference TRBV7-3 and TRBJ1-1, is GAGVSQTPSNKVTEKGKYVELRCDPISGHTALYWYRQSLGQGPEFLIYFQGTGAADDSGLPNDRFFAVRPEGSVSTLKIQRTERGDSAVYLCASSLTGRGNTEAFFGQGTRLTVV.

The DNA of the CDR3 is TGTGCCAGCAGCAAAAGCTCCTACGAGCAGTACTTC. It specifies CASSKSSYEQYF. The chain combines TRBV6-6 with TRBJ2-7; D call uncertain. V gave up 6 bases and J gave up 0 bases, with 6 bases separating them. CDR3 length: 12 residues. Germline V lookup: CDR1 MNHNY, CDR2 SVGAGI (reference sequence).

The chain joins TRBV2 to TRBJ2-5, with TRBD1 matching over 8 bases. This CDR3 region has 14 residues. Trimming at V came to 7 bases and at J to 6 bases, leaving 10 bases not matched to a gene. Germline values: CDR1 SNHLY, CDR2 FYNNEI. In DNA form, the CDR3 reads TGTGCCAGCATGGCCCCGCAGGGGGCCAAGACCCAGTACTTC. Its protein product is CASMAPQGAKTQYF.

This clone has a handful of counts. The chain joins TRBV29-1 to TRBJ2-5; 8 bases map to TRBD1. The CDR3 is 14 amino acids. The J segment lost 2 bases and the V segment lost 3 bases, leaving 5 bases of the junction unmatched. CDR1 and CDR2 from the germline V gene are SQVTM and ANQGSEA. The CDR3 DNA sequence: TGCAGCGTTGACCGCCGACAGGGGCAAGAGACCCAGTACTTC. This gives the protein CSVDRRQGQETQYF.

V and J are TRBV13 and TRBJ2-5, with 8 bases identical to TRBD2. CDR1 is PRHDT, CDR2 FYEKMQ, per germline (reference sequence). V was pared by 10 bases and J by 7 bases, with 11 bases of the junction left unmatched. This CDR3 contains 13 residues. The CDR3 region has the DNA TGTGCCATACCACGGGGGGGAGATGGGACCCAGTACTTC. It is translated as CAIPRGGDGTQYF.

This clone was counted a few times. The chain is built from TRBV5-6 and TRBJ2-7, with TRBD1 matching 10 bases. Germline assignment: CDR1 SGHDT and CDR2 YYEEEE. The J segment lost 5 bases and the V segment lost 9 bases, leaving 11 bases of the junction unmatched. The CDR3 totals 14 residues. The CDR3 region is CATTWMTGGDEQYF. CDR3 coding DNA: TGTGCCACAACTTGGATGACAGGGGGCGACGAGCAGTACTTC.

The V call is TRBV2, the J call TRBJ2-2, with 12 positions matching TRBD2. Losses at the gene ends were 5 bases for V and 0 bases for J; bases not matched to a gene: 4. This CDR3 contains 17 residues. Germline-derived CDR1 and CDR2 are SNHLY and FYNNEI. CDR3 DNA sequence: TGTGCCAGCAGTTCTCTAGCGGGGGGGACGAACACCGGGGAGCTGTTTTTT. Translating gives CASSSLAGGTNTGELFF.

The chain employs TRBV10-2 and TRBJ1-1; the D is unclear. Deletions cut 3 bases from V and 3 bases from J, with 8 bases between. The CDR3 extends over 13 amino acids. Germline V gene sequence: CDR1 WSHSY, CDR2 SAAADI. CDR3 region: CASSDWVDTEAFF. CDR3 DNA sequence: TGCGCCAGCAGTGATTGGGTGGACACTGAAGCTTTCTTT.

This clone was detected only a few times. The rearrangement uses TRBV7-8 and TRBJ1-6; D unresolved. Trimming took off 2 bases at V and 0 bases at J, with 8 bases between the two ends. The CDR3 is 16 residues long. Germline V CDR1 and CDR2: SGHVS, FQNEAQ. The DNA of the CDR3 is TGTGCCAGCAGCTTAACTCCGAGCTCCTATAATTCACCCCTCCACTTT. Its protein is CASSLTPSSYNSPLHF.

The V call is TRBV6-4, the J call TRBJ1-6; 7 bases fit TRBD1. V lost 0 bases and J lost 7; bases outside the gene matches: 3. Looked up from germline, CDR1 is MRHNA and CDR2 is SNTAGT. The CDR3 consists of 15 residues. Written as DNA, the CDR3 is TGTGCCAGCAGTGACTCTTTGACAGGGAATTCACCCCTCCACTTT. The encoded protein is CASSDSLTGNSPLHF.

J is TRBJ2-5 and V is TRBV9, with D perhaps TRBD2 (6 bases). This CDR3 has 13 residues. Trimming left V 4 bases short and J 5 bases short, with 12 bases between. Germline CDR1 SGDLS, CDR2 YYNGEE. CDR3 loop: CASSPGLQETQYF. DNA for the CDR3: TGTGCCAGCAGCCCGGGACTTCAGGAGACCCAGTACTTC.

The genes are TRBV9 and TRBJ1-1, with D perhaps matching TRBD1 (5 bases). CDR3 length equals 18 residues. CDR1 is SGDLS, CDR2 YYNGEE, per germline. Trimming left V 0 bases short and J 3 bases short, with 21 bases between. Written as DNA, the CDR3 is TGTGCCAGCAGCGTAGTAGGGGCAGGGAATTATGAGGACACTGAAGCTTTCTTT. Translation: CASSVVGAGNYEDTEAFF.

The CDR3: CSASAGDGYTF. The CDR3 coding sequence is TGCAGTGCTAGTGCAGGAGATGGCTACACCTTC. The chain uses TRBV20-1 and TRBJ1-2; no firm D call. Trimming cost V 3 bases and J 6 bases, with 8 bases left between them. Germline-derived CDR1 and CDR2 are DFQATT and SNEGSKA (reference sequence). The CDR3 contains 11 residues.

The chain's CDR3 is CASSFRGDTQYF. As DNA, the CDR3 is TGTGCCAGCAGTTTTAGGGGGGATACGCAGTATTTT. This sequence joins TRBV2 and TRBJ2-3, with a weak D call TRBD1 (6 bases). This CDR3 is built from 12 residues. Between the trimmed V and J ends, which lost 5 bases and 6 bases, there was a span of 9 bases. Germline CDR1 reads SNHLY; CDR2 reads FYNNEI. Complete variable domain (other parts from reference TRBV2 and TRBJ2-3): EPEVTQTPSHQVTQMGQEVILRCVPISNHLYFYWYRQILGQKVEFLVSFYNNEISEKSEIFDDQFSVERPDGSNFTLKIRSTKLEDSAMYFCASSFRGDTQYFGPGTRLTVL.

This clone was seen only a few times. This chain joins TRBV19 and TRBJ1-1; 8 bases agree with TRBD1. This CDR3 spans 14 amino acids. The V and J ends lost 6 bases and 5 bases, in that order; junction bases with no gene match: 8. The germline CDR1 and CDR2 sequences are LNHDA and SQIVND (reference sequence). CDR3 region: CASSYQGAGTEAFF. The CDR3 DNA reads as TGTGCCAGTAGCTACCAGGGGGCCGGGACTGAAGCTTTCTTT.

This CDR3 is CASSSDGSPGQPQHF. CDR3 nucleotides: TGTGCCAGCAGTTCTGACGGGTCCCCGGGGCAGCCCCAGCATTTT. The gene calls are TRBV27 and TRBJ1-5; D gene ambiguous. Looked up from germline, CDR1 is MNHEY and CDR2 is SMNVEV (reference sequence). CDR3 size: 15 residues. V lost 4 bases, J lost 7 bases, and 17 bases lay in between.

This chain uses TRBV25-1 with TRBJ2-3, with 7 bases lining up with TRBD1. The V gene's germline CDR1 is MGHDK and CDR2 SYGVNS. The CDR3 has 15 amino acids. V shed 1 base, J shed 4 bases, and the junction held 5 bases outside the gene matches. The chain's CDR3 is CASSEFGQDADTQYF. The CDR3 nucleotides are TGTGCCAGCAGTGAATTTGGACAGGACGCAGATACGCAGTATTTT.

The genes are TRBV12-5 and TRBJ2-2; 11 nucleotides match TRBD1. This CDR3 comprises 16 residues. Germline V gene data show CDR1 as LGHNT and CDR2 as FRNRAP. Trimming took 9 bases from V and 5 from J; bases not matched to a gene: 11. As DNA, the CDR3 is TGTGCTAGCCGCACGGACAGGGGGCTTTGGACCGGGGAGCTGTTTTTT. It yields the protein CASRTDRGLWTGELFF.

The chain is built from TRBV5-1 and TRBJ2-7, with D perhaps matching TRBD1 (6 bases). The CDR3 sequence is 13 residues long. Germline CDR1 and CDR2: SGHRS and YFSETQ. V was pared by 0 bases and J by 5 bases, with 9 bases between. The CDR3 reads CASSLDQGNEQYF. The CDR3 region has the DNA TGCGCCAGCAGCTTGGACCAGGGGAACGAGCAGTACTTC.

This clone was observed once. The rearrangement joins TRBV27 to TRBJ2-7; TRBD1 aligns across 10 bases. This CDR3 is built from 15 residues. The V gene end was trimmed by 2 bases and the J gene end by 2 bases; junction bases not matched to a gene: 3. Germline V lookup: CDR1 MNHEY, CDR2 SMNVEV (reference sequence). The CDR3 here is CASSLVGTGAYEQYF. In DNA, the CDR3 is TGTGCCAGCAGTTTAGTAGGGACAGGGGCCTACGAGCAGTACTTC.

This chain joins TRBV7-2 and TRBJ2-7; 7 bases are a match to TRBD2. Germline assignment: CDR1 SGHTA and CDR2 FQGNSA. The CDR3 consists of 17 residues. Germline trimming cut 5 bases from V and 6 bases from J; bases unmatched to any gene: 19. The CDR3 sequence: CASSPPERGRFGGEQYF. CDR3 nucleotide sequence: TGTGCCAGCAGCCCGCCCGAGCGGGGCCGCTTCGGGGGCGAGCAGTACTTC.